These 16 T cell receptor beta chains originate from one sample sequenced in a study of T cells after yellow fever vaccination. TCRdb ran MiXCR on the 5' RACE reads and lists one entry per CDR3 protein. The top ten hold 14% to 15% of the sample, which has about 360,000 distinct CDR3 sequences, 6.2% seen once. Sequences were derived from PBMCs, sampled 5 days after the yellow fever booster vaccination. Receptors were obtained from a man younger than 40 who received the YFV17D yellow fever vaccine.

The chain uses TRBV6-1 and TRBJ2-1; 8 positions match TRBD2. The germline V gene encodes CDR1 MNHNS and CDR2 SASEGT. CDR3 length: 16 amino acids. Unmatched junction bases numbered 7, after V lost 5 bases and J lost 1 base. The CDR3 protein is CASSPWTSRSYNEQFF. CDR3 in DNA: TGTGCCAGCAGTCCCTGGACTAGCCGATCCTACAATGAGCAGTTCTTC.

This clonotype was seen ten or more times. V and J are TRBV15 and TRBJ2-3; no reliable D call. Germline-derived CDR1 and CDR2 are LNHNV and YYDKDF (reference sequence). Trimming took 1 base from V and 4 from J, leaving 6 bases between them. This CDR3 region has 13 residues. DNA of the CDR3: TGTGCCACCAGCAGAGCCGCTCCAGATACGCAGTATTTT. Translated: CATSRAAPDTQYF.

Many counts were recorded for this clonotype. The chain combines TRBV27 with TRBJ2-5; the match to TRBD2 covers 7 bases. CDR1 is MNHEY and CDR2 is SMNVEV in the germline V gene (reference sequence). The V gene end was trimmed by 5 bases and the J gene end by 0 bases; junction bases not matched to a gene: 0. This CDR3 has 13 amino acids. This chain's CDR3 is CASSSGNQETQYF. The CDR3 coding sequence is TGTGCCAGCAGTAGCGGGAACCAAGAGACCCAGTACTTC.

This clonotype was seen repeatedly, ten times or more. The junction departs from germline at one end; a sequencing error may be responsible. The rearrangement uses TRBV4-2 and TRBJ2-7; 11 nucleotides align to TRBD2. Germline CDR1 LGHNA, CDR2 YNFKEQ. The CDR3 has 16 amino acids. The CDR3 bases are TGCGCCAGCAGCCAAGAACAACTAGCGGGAGCCTACGAGCAGTACTTC. This sequence encodes CASSQEQLAGAYEQYF.

This chain uses TRBV5-1 with TRBJ2-1; 9 nucleotides match TRBD2. CDR3 length: 16 amino acids. J was trimmed by 4 bases and V by 0 bases; bases with no gene match: 5. Germline CDR1 reads SGHRS; CDR2 reads YFSETQ. This chain's CDR3 is CASSLAETSGYNEQFF. The CDR3 DNA reads TGCGCCAGCAGCTTGGCCGAGACTAGCGGATACAATGAGCAGTTCTTC.

The chain employs TRBV15 and TRBJ2-1, with D perhaps TRBD2 (5 bases). V was cut by 0 bases and J by 2 bases, with 20 bases left in between. The germline V gene encodes CDR1 LNHNV and CDR2 YYDKDF (reference sequence). CDR3 length: 19 amino acids. The CDR3, as DNA: TGTGCCACCAGCAGAGAGCCTCTTCTCAATGCGGGTCCCTACAATGAGCAGTTCTTC. Translating gives CATSREPLLNAGPYNEQFF.

This clonotype has at least ten counts. This sequence joins TRBV10-3 and TRBJ2-7, with D possibly matching TRBD1 (7 bases). Germline-derived CDR1 and CDR2 are ENHRY and SYGVKD. The CDR3 contains 15 residues. Trimming cost V 8 bases and J 0 bases, with 17 bases left between them. The CDR3 here is CAILGQAAGSYEQYF. Written as DNA, the CDR3 is TGTGCCATCTTAGGACAGGCAGCGGGCTCCTACGAGCAGTACTTC.

The rearrangement joins TRBV28 to TRBJ2-3; 7 bases agree with TRBD2. This CDR3 spans 14 amino acids. Germline V CDR1 and CDR2: MDHEN, SYDVKM. V shed 4 bases, J shed 4 bases, and the junction held 5 bases outside the gene matches. CDR3 in amino acids: CASSWAGDADTQYF. CDR3 coding DNA: TGTGCCAGCAGTTGGGCGGGAGATGCAGATACGCAGTATTTT.

This clonotype was detected ten times or more. V usage is TRBV29-1 and J usage is TRBJ1-2; D remains unclear. CDR1 SQVTM and CDR2 ANQGSEA come from the germline V gene. Trimming removed 2 bases at V and 8 bases at J, with 15 bases between. CDR3 length equals 13 residues. CDR3 sequence reads: CSVERQRSGGYTF. CDR3 bases: TGCAGCGTTGAAAGACAACGATCGGGGGGCTACACCTTC.

CDR3 region: CSVDVPGLVREQFF. The CDR3 nucleotides read TGCAGCGTAGACGTCCCGGGACTAGTTCGGGAGCAGTTCTTC. This chain uses TRBV29-1 with TRBJ2-1, with 8 bases aligning to TRBD2. Germline V gene lookup returns CDR1 SQVTM and CDR2 ANQGSEA. The ends lost 6 bases at V and 10 bases at J; junction bases unmatched: 14. The CDR3 spans 14 residues.

This clonotype was recorded a few times. V is TRBV20-1 and J is TRBJ2-2; D remains ambiguous. This CDR3 has 14 amino acids. The ends were cut back, 3 bases at V and 3 bases at J, with 11 bases in the middle. Germline assignment: CDR1 DFQATT and CDR2 SNEGSKA (reference sequence). DNA of the CDR3: TGCAGTGCTAGGCCGGCGTTAGACACCGGGGAGCTGTTTTTT. Translating gives CSARPALDTGELFF.

This clonotype came up many times. The rearrangement joins TRBV6-1 to TRBJ2-5; D tentatively reads TRBD1 or TRBD2 (5 bases each). The CDR3 length is 14 residues. Trimming removed 6 bases from V and 3 bases from J, with 14 bases in between. Per the germline V gene, CDR1 is MNHNS and CDR2 is SASEGT. The CDR3 spells CASSLGVLEETQYF. For the CDR3, the DNA is TGTGCCAGCAGCTTGGGGGTTCTGGAAGAGACCCAGTACTTC.

The chain links TRBV7-2 to TRBJ1-1; a weak D match, TRBD1 (6 bases). Trimming stripped 4 bases from V and 6 bases from J, with 15 bases between. The CDR3 covers 14 residues. Germline CDR1 reads SGHTA; CDR2 reads FQGNSA. In nucleotides, the CDR3 is TGTGCCAGCAGCTCAGATACAGGGACCCCTGAAGCTTTCTTT. Translation gives CASSSDTGTPEAFF.

This clonotype occurred a few times. V is TRBV5-6 and J is TRBJ1-5; 12 nucleotides match TRBD1. This CDR3 is 15 amino acids long. CDR1 is SGHDT and CDR2 is YYEEEE in the germline V gene. V shed 4 bases and J 6 bases; nucleotides not matched to a gene: 5. The DNA for the CDR3 is TGTGCCAGCAGCACCCGGGACAGGGGGCTTCAGCCCCAGCATTTT. Amino acid sequence: CASSTRDRGLQPQHF.

There are a few counts of this clonotype. V is TRBV20-1 and J is TRBJ1-1; D remains ambiguous. V lost 0 bases to trimming and J lost 1 base, with 12 bases between them. Germline CDR1 DFQATT, CDR2 SNEGSKA (reference sequence). This CDR3 comprises 15 residues. CDR3 amino acids: CSARDLRLRNTEAFF. The CDR3 DNA reads as TGCAGTGCTAGAGATCTTCGGCTCCGGAACACTGAAGCTTTCTTT.

The chain employs TRBV12-3 or TRBV12-4 and TRBJ2-1; no clear D gene. V was cut by 6 bases and J by 4 bases, with 4 bases left in between. CDR3 size: 11 residues. CDR3 residues: CASRNYNEQFF. The CDR3 bases are TGTGCCAGCAGGAATTACAATGAGCAGTTCTTC.